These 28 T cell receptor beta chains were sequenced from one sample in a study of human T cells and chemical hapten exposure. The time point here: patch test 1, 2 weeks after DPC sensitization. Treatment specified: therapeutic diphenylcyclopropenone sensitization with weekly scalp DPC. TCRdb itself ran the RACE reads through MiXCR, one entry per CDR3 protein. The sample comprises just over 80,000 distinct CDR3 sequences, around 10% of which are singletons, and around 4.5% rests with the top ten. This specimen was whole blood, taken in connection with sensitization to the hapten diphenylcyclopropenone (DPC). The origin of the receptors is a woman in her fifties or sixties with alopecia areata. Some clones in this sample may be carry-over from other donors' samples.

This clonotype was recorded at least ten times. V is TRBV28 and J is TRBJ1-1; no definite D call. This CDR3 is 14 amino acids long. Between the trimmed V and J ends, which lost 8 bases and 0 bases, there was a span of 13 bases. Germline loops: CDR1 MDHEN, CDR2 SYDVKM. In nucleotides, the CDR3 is TGTGCCAGCCAGGTTGGCAGGTTGAACACTGAAGCTTTCTTT. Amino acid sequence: CASQVGRLNTEAFF. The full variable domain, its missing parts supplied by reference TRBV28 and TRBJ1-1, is DVKVTQSSRYLVKRTGEKVFLECVQDMDHENMFWYRQDPGLGLRLIYFSYDVKMKEKGDIPEGYSVSREKKERFSLILESASTNQTSMYLCASQVGRLNTEAFFGQGTRLTVV.

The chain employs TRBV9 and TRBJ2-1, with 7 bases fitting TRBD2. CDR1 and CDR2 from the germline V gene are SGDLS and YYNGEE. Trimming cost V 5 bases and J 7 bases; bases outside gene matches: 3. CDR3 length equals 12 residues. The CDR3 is CASRGLGNEQFF. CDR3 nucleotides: TGTGCCAGCAGAGGACTAGGAAATGAGCAGTTCTTC. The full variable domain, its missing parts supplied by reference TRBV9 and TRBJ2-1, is DSGVTQTPKHLITATGQRVTLRCSPRSGDLSVYWYQQSLDQGLQFLIQYYNGEERAKGNILERFSAQQFPDLHSELNLSSLELGDSALYFCASRGLGNEQFFGPGTRLTVL.

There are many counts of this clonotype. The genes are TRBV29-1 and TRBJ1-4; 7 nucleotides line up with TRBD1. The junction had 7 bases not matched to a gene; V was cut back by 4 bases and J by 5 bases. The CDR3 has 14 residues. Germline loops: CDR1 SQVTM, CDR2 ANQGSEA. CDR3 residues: CSVVVGQLNEKLFF. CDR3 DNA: TGCAGCGTTGTAGTGGGACAGCTGAATGAAAAACTGTTTTTT.

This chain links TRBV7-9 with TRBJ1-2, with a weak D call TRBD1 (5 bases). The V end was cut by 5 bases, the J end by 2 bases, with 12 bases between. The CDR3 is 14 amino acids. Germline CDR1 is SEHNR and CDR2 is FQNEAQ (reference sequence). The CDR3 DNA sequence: TGTGCCAGCAGCGACAGTACATTAAACTATGGCTACACCTTC. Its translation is CASSDSTLNYGYTF. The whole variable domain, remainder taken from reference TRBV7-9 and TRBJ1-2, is DTGVSQNPRHKITKRGQNVTFRCDPISEHNRLYWYRQTLGQGPEFLTYFQNEAQLEKSRLLSDRFSAERPKGSFSTLEIQRTEQGDSAMYLCASSDSTLNYGYTFGSGTRLTVV.

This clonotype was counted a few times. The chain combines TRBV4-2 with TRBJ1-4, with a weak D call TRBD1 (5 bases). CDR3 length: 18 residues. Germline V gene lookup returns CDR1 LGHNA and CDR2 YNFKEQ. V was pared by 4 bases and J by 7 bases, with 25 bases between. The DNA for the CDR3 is TGTGCCAGCAGCCCCCGACCCAGGCTGGGGGAAAAGTTTGAAAAACTGTTTTTT. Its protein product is CASSPRPRLGEKFEKLFF.

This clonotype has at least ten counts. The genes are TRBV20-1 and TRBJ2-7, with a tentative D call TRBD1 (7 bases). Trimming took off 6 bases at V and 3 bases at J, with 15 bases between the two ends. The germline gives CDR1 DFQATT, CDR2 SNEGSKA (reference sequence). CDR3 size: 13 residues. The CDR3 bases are TGCAGTGCCTCCGGCAGGGGGGACTACGAGCAGTACTTC. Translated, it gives CSASGRGDYEQYF.

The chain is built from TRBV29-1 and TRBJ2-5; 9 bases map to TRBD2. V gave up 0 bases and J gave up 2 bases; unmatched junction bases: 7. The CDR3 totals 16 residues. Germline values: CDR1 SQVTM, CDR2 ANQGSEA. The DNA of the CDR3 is TGCAGCGTTGAAGACCAAGCGGGGGGTCCGCAAGAGACCCAGTACTTC. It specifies CSVEDQAGGPQETQYF. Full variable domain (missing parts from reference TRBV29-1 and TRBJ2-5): SAVISQKPSRDICQRGTSLTIQCQVDSQVTMMFWYRQQPGQSLTLIATANQGSEATYESGFVIDKFPISRPNLTFSTLTVSNMSPEDSSIYLCSVEDQAGGPQETQYFGPGTRLLVL.

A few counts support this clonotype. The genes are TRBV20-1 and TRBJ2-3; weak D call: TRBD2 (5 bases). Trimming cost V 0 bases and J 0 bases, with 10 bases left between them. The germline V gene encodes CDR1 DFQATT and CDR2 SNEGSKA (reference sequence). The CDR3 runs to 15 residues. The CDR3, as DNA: TGCAGTGCTAGAGATAGAGAGCGGAGCACAGATACGCAGTATTTT. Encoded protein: CSARDRERSTDTQYF.

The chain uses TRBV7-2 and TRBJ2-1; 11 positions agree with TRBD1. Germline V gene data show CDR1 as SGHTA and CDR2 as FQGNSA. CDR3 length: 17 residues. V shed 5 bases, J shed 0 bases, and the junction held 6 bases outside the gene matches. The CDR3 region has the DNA TGTGCCAGCAGCGGACAGGGGGCCTTGAGCTCCTACAATGAGCAGTTCTTC. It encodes CASSGQGALSSYNEQFF.

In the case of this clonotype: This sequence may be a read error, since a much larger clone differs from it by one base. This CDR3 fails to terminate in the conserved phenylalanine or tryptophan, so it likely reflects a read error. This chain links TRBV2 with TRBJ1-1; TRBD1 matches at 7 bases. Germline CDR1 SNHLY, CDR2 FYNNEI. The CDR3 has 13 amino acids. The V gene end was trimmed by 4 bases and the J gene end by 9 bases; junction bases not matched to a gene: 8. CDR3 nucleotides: TGTGCCAGCAGTGTGGGAGCAGGGGGAAAAGCTTTCATT. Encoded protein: CASSVGAGGKAFI.

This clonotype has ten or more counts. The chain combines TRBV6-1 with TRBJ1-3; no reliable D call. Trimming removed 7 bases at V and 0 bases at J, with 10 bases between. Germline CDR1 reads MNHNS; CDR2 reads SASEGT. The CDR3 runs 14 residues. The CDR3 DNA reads TGTGCCAGCAAATCGACATACTCTGGAAACACCATATATTTT. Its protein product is CASKSTYSGNTIYF.

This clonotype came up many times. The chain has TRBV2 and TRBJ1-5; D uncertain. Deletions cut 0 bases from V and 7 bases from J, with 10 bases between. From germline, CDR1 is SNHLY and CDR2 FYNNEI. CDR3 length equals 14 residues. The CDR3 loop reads CASSEALGTQPQHF. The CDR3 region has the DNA TGTGCCAGCAGTGAAGCGCTTGGCACGCAGCCCCAGCATTTT.

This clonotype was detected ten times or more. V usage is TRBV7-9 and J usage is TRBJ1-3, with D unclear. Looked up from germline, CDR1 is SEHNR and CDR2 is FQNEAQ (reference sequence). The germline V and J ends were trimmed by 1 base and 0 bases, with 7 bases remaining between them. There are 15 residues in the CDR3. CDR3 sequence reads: CASSLDGISGNTIYF. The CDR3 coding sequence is TGTGCCAGCAGCTTAGACGGGATCTCTGGAAACACCATATATTTT.

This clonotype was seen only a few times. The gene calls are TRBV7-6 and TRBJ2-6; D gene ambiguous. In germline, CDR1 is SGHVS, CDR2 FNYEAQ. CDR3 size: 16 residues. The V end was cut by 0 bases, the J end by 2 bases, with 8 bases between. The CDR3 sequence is CASSLAYQAGANVLTF. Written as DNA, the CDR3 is TGTGCCAGCAGCTTAGCGTACCAGGCTGGGGCCAACGTCCTGACTTTC.

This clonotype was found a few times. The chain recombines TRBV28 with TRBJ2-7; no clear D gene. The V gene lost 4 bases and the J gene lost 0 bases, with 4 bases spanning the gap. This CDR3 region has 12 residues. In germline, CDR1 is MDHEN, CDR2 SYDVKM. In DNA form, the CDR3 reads TGTGCCAGCAGTTACAGCTCCTACGAGCAGTACTTC. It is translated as CASSYSSYEQYF.

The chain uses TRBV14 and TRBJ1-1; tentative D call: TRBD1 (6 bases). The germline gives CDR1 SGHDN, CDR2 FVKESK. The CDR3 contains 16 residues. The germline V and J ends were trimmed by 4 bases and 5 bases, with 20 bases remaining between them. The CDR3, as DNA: TGTGCCAGCAGCCCTCGTTCCAGTCTAGGGGGAACTGAAGCTTTCTTT. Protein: CASSPRSSLGGTEAFF. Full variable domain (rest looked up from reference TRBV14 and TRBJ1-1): EAGVTQFPSHSVIEKGQTVTLRCDPISGHDNLYWYRRVMGKEIKFLLHFVKESKQDESGMPNNRFLAERTGGTYSTLKVQPAELEDSGVYFCASSPRSSLGGTEAFFGQGTRLTVV.

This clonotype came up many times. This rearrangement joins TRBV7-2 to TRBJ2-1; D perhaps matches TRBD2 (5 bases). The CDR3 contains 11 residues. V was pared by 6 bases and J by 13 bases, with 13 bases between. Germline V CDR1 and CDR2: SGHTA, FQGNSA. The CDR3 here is CASRGIRGQFF. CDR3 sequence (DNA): TGTGCCAGCAGGGGGATCCGGGGTCAGTTCTTC.

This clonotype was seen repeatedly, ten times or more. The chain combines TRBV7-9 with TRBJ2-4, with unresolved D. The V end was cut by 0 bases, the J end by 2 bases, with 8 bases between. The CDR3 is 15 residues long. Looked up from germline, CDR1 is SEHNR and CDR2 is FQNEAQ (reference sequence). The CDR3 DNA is TGTGCCAGCAGCTTAGCGAGCCAAACCAAAAACATTCAGTACTTC. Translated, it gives CASSLASQTKNIQYF.

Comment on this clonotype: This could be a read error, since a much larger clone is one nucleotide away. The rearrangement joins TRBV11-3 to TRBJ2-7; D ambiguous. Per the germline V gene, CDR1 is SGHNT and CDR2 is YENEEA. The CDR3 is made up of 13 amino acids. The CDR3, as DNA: TGTGTCAGCAGCTTAGAGCTCTCCTACGAGCAGTACTTC. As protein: CVSSLELSYEQYF.

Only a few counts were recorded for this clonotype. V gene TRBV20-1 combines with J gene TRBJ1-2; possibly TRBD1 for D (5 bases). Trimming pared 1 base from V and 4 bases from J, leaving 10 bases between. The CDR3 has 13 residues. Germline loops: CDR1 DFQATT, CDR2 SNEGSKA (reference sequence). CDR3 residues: CSARGGASYGYTF. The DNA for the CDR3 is TGCAGTGCTAGAGGCGGGGCTAGCTATGGCTACACCTTC.

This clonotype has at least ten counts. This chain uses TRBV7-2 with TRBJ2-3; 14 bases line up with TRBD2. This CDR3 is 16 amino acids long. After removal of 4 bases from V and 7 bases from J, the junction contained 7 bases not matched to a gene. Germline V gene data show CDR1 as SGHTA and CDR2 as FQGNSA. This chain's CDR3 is CASSSRLAGGPYTQYF. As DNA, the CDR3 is TGTGCCAGCAGCTCGAGACTAGCGGGAGGGCCTTATACGCAGTATTTT.

This chain's CDR3 is CSVGDTAFF. The CDR3 DNA is TGCAGCGTTGGTGACACAGCTTTCTTT. V is TRBV29-1 and J is TRBJ1-1; D call uncertain. With 4 bases removed from V and 10 bases from J, the gap between germline ends came to 7 bases. Germline V gene data show CDR1 as SQVTM and CDR2 as ANQGSEA. The CDR3 runs to 9 residues.

This CDR3 is CASIRTISSSYNEQFF. The CDR3 nucleotides are TGTGCCAGTATCCGGACTATATCGAGCTCCTACAATGAGCAGTTCTTC. The chain carries TRBV19 and TRBJ2-1; possible D gene TRBD2, 6 bases. There are 16 residues in the CDR3. CDR1 and CDR2 from the germline V gene are LNHDA and SQIVND (reference sequence). V lost 7 bases, J lost 0 bases, and 16 bases lay in between.

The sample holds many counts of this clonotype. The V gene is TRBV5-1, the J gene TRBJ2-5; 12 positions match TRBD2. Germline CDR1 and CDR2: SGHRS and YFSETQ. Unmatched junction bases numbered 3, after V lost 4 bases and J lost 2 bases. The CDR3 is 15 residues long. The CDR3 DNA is TGCGCCAGCAGCGACGGACTAGCGGGACAAGAGACCCAGTACTTC. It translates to CASSDGLAGQETQYF.

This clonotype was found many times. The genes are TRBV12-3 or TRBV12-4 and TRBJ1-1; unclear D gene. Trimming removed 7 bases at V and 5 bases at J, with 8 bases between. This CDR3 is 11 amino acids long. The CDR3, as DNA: TGTGCCAGCAACGGTAGGACTGAAGCTTTCTTT. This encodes CASNGRTEAFF.

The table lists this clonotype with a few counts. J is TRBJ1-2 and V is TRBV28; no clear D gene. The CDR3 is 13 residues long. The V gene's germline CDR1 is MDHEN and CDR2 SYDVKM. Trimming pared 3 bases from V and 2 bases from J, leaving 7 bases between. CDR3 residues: CASSFGQNYGYTF. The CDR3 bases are TGTGCCAGCAGTTTCGGGCAGAACTATGGCTACACCTTC.

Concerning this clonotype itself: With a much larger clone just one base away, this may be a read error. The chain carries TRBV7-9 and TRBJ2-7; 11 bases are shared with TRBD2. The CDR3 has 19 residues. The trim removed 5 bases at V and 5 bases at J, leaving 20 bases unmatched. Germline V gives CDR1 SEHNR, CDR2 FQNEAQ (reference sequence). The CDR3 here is CASSTPPPTTSGGKNEQYF. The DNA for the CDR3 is TGTGCCAGCAGCACCCCACCCCCTACCACTAGCGGGGGTAAGAACGAGCAGTACTTC.

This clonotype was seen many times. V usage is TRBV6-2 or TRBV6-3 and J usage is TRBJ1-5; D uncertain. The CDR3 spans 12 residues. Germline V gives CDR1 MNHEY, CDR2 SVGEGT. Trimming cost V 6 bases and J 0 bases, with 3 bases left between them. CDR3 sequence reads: CASRASNQPQHF. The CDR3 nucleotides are TGTGCCAGCAGAGCTAGCAATCAGCCCCAGCATTTT.